The T cell receptor beta chain under discussion was sequenced for a study of shared clonotypes between healthy human individuals. Study-wide results and limits: The study sampled only blood, and tissue repertoires likely differ.

Concerning this clone itself: Antigen specificity is unknown.

Generated by immunoSEQ multiplex PCR, the TCRdb table keeps only in-frame clones and is missing some. The sample records over a million clones, 96% being singletons. The germline gives CDR1 SGHTA, CDR2 FQGTGA. The CDR3 is 15 residues long. V gave up 6 bases and J gave up 7 bases, with 19 bases separating them. CD45RA-negative memory and CD45RA+ naive subsets were split from the CD4+ cells. The sample consisted of naive CD4+ T cells sorted from blood. Subset indicated: CD45RA+ positively selected. V gene TRBV7-3 combines with J gene TRBJ2-1; D may match TRBD1 or TRBD2 (5 bases each). The clonotype comes from a man younger than 45 in good health. The CDR3 spells CASSKSGRAGNEQFF. As DNA, the CDR3 is TGTGCCAGCAGTAAAAGCGGCAGGGCTGGTAATGAGCAGTTCTTC.